A selection of T cell receptor beta chains follows, all from one sample in a study of cytomegalovirus exposure and HLA in healthy donors. The method was immunoSEQ multiplex PCR; TCRdb's version includes in-frame clones alone and lacks a portion of them. The sample records fewer than 85,000 clones, just over 70% being singletons. The sequencing sample was made of PBMCs. The receptor set was obtained from a man aged 55 to 70 in good health and CMV-seropositive. Both conserved end residues are part of each CDR3. D genes are given only for firm matches. The size field is filled for only some rows; it gives once, few, many or a size class.

J gene	V gene	clone size	D gene	CDR3 protein	CDR3 DNA
TRBJ2-7	TRBV11-2	-	-	CASSLVQLQGYEQYF	TGTGCCAGCAGCTTAGTACAGTTACAAGGCTACGAGCAGTACTTC
TRBJ1-2	TRBV6-1	few	TRBD1	CASRRPGQGGYTF	TGTGCCAGCAGGCGACCGGGACAGGGTGGTTACACCTTC
TRBJ1-2	TRBV10-3	-	TRBD1	CAIRTGVANYGYTF	TGTGCCATCAGAACAGGGGTAGCTAACTATGGCTACACCTTC
TRBJ2-3	TRBV6-1	once	TRBD1	CASSVGTATQYF	TGTGCCAGCAGTGTAGGGACAGCAACGCAGTATTTT
TRBJ2-3	TRBV7-6	few	TRBD2	CASSFPGRGGASTDTQYF	TGTGCCAGCAGCTTCCCCGGGCGGGGGGGTGCTAGCACAGATACGCAGTATTTT
TRBJ2-7	TRBV9	-	TRBD1	CASSAGQGAGYEQYF	TGTGCCAGCAGCGCCGGACAGGGGGCGGGATACGAGCAGTACTTC
TRBJ2-3	TRBV6-5	-	TRBD1	CASSSQGAADTQYF	TGTGCCAGCAGTTCCCAGGGGGCGGCAGATACGCAGTATTTT
TRBJ1-1	TRBV30	-	-	CAWSGSGEAFF	TGTGCCTGGAGTGGGAGTGGGGAAGCTTTCTTT
TRBJ2-1	TRBV14	-	-	CASSQDWTLPNEQFF	TGTGCCAGCAGCCAAGATTGGACACTCCCCAATGAGCAGTTCTTC
TRBJ1-2	TRBV6-5	-	-	CASSYGSIYGYTF	TGTGCCAGCAGTTATGGGAGTATCTATGGCTACACCTTC
TRBJ2-7	TRBV2	few	TRBD2	CASSDPGLAGYEQYF	TGTGCCAGCAGTGACCCGGGACTAGCGGGCTACGAGCAGTACTTC
TRBJ2-5	TRBV6-1	few	-	CASSLGGAPQETQYF	TGTGCCAGCAGTCTAGGGGGGGCGCCTCAAGAGACCCAGTACTTC
TRBJ2-2	TRBV7-9	few	TRBD1	CASSPRGRLPGELFF	TGTGCCAGCAGCCCCAGGGGGCGCTTGCCCGGGGAGCTGTTTTTT
TRBJ1-2	TRBV18	-	TRBD1	CASSQDRAGYTF	TGTGCCAGCTCACAGGACAGGGCTGGCTACACCTTC
TRBJ2-1	TRBV7-9	few	TRBD1	CASSHIQGSEQFF	TGTGCCAGCAGTCATATACAGGGGTCTGAGCAGTTCTTC
TRBJ2-1	TRBV6-4	-	TRBD2	CASPTGTSGGAIYNEQFF	TGTGCCTCCCCAACCGGGACTAGCGGGGGGGCAATCTACAATGAGCAGTTCTTC
TRBJ2-7	TRBV6-6	-	TRBD2	CASGGDHSYEQYF	TGTGCCAGCGGGGGGGACCACTCCTACGAGCAGTACTTC
TRBJ1-1	TRBV5-4	-	TRBD1	CASSLAGTGFTEAFF	TGTGCCAGCAGCTTGGCCGGGACAGGGTTCACTGAAGCTTTCTTT
TRBJ1-5	TRBV7-8	-	TRBD1	CASSGDRVVGPQHF	TGTGCCAGCAGCGGGGACAGGGTAGTTGGTCCCCAGCATTTT
TRBJ1-1	TRBV6-6	few	TRBD1	CASNKRGDRGNTEAFF	TGTGCCAGCAACAAACGGGGGGACAGGGGAAACACTGAAGCTTTCTTT
TRBJ2-3	TRBV2	-	-	CASRGREDTQYF	TGTGCCAGCAGAGGAAGGGAGGATACGCAGTATTTT
TRBJ1-1	TRBV18	-	TRBD1	CASSSTPGTGDTEAFF	TGTGCCAGCTCATCGACACCTGGGACAGGGGACACTGAAGCTTTCTTT
TRBJ1-2	TRBV27	-	-	CASSSITGSGYTF	TGTGCCAGCAGCTCCATTACAGGGAGTGGCTACACCTTC
TRBJ2-7	TRBV10-2	-	TRBD2	CASTPREGISYEQYF	TGCGCCAGCACTCCCCGGGAGGGTATTTCCTACGAGCAGTACTTC
TRBJ2-7	TRBV4-1	few	-	CASSQERTDYEQYF	TGCGCCAGCAGCCAAGAGCGGACAGACTACGAGCAGTACTTC
TRBJ2-7	TRBV6-5	-	-	CASSYDRSYEQYF	TGTGCCAGCAGTTACGACAGATCCTACGAGCAGTACTTC
TRBJ1-1	TRBV5-1	-	TRBD1	CASSSSLEGAGTEAFF	TGCGCCAGCAGCTCCTCCTTGGAGGGGGCAGGCACTGAAGCTTTCTTT
TRBJ1-1	TRBV11-2	-	-	CASSYYRLSEAFF	TGTGCCAGCAGCTACTATAGATTATCTGAAGCTTTCTTT
TRBJ2-5	TRBV5-1	few	-	CASSLDRPYQETQYF	TGCGCCAGCAGCTTGGACAGGCCATACCAAGAGACCCAGTACTTC
TRBJ2-7	TRBV10-1	-	-	CASSEISGYEQYF	TGCGCCAGCAGTGAAATATCGGGATACGAGCAGTACTTC
TRBJ2-3	TRBV6-5	few	-	CASTRTVGGTDTQYF	TGTGCCAGCACGAGGACAGTGGGAGGCACAGATACGCAGTATTTT
TRBJ2-7	TRBV6-1	-	TRBD1	CASSDVVGTDSF	TGTGCCAGCAGTGACGTCGTGGGGACAGACTCCTTC
TRBJ2-1	TRBV5-1	-	-	CASSSALLTDEQFF	TGCGCCAGCAGCTCAGCTCTCTTGACAGATGAGCAGTTCTTC
TRBJ2-7	TRBV6-1	-	TRBD2	CASSEALAGGGEQYF	TGTGCCAGCAGTGAAGCTCTAGCGGGAGGGGGGGAGCAGTACTTC
TRBJ1-5	TRBV6-1	-	TRBD1	CASSQDRVNQPQHF	TGTGCCAGCAGTCAGGACAGGGTCAATCAGCCCCAGCATTTT
TRBJ2-5	TRBV7-9	-	TRBD1	CSSSSLPRGQGAAETQYF	TGTTCCAGCAGCTCCCTCCCCCGGGGACAGGGGGCCGCAGAGACCCAGTACTTC
TRBJ1-5	TRBV7-9	-	-	CSSSLATQPQHF	TGTTCCAGCAGCTTAGCGACACAGCCCCAGCATTTT
TRBJ1-5	TRBV5-5	-	TRBD1	CASSWRTGADQPQHF	TGTGCCAGCAGCTGGCGGACAGGGGCTGATCAGCCCCAGCATTTT
TRBJ1-2	TRBV25-1	-	TRBD1	CASSPGQSRRYTF	TGTGCCAGCAGTCCGGGACAGAGTAGGCGCTACACCTTC
TRBJ2-1	TRBV9	-	TRBD1	CASSITGGFYNEQFF	TGTGCCAGCAGCATCACAGGGGGCTTCTACAATGAGCAGTTCTTC
TRBJ1-2	TRBV29-1	-	-	CSVPITGPGYTF	TGCAGCGTTCCTATTACAGGGCCCGGCTACACCTTC
TRBJ2-2	TRBV19	-	TRBD1	CASKETGRSTGELFF	TGTGCCAGTAAGGAGACAGGGAGAAGCACCGGGGAGCTGTTTTTT